The sequence of this TCR beta chain was determined in a study of T-cell reconstitution after alpha-beta-depleted transplantation in children. V shed 6 bases and J 1 base; nucleotides not matched to a gene: 4. The CDR3 contains 13 residues. Germline CDR1 and CDR2: SQVTM and ANQGSEA. This clonotype was seen a few times. Its specificity is unknown. Study results and caveats: Alpha-beta T cells present about two months after transplant were reported to originate from several hundred expanded graft clones. Where some patients showed high TCRbeta diversity at day 60, it came from recipient T cells and thymic progenitors that had survived. After one year, T-cell counts and TCRbeta diversity mostly came from new T cells.

It was with unique molecular identifiers that the TCRbeta library was prepared. TCRdb used MiXCR to reprocess the PCR reads, holding one entry per CDR3 protein. This table holds about 640,000 distinct CDR3 sequences, roughly 13% found once. The chain links TRBV29-1 to TRBJ2-3, with 7 bases aligning to TRBD2. Sequencing used PBMCs, mostly from graft donor cells, obtained 360 days after TCRalphabeta/CD19-depleted stem cell transplant. This TCR was sampled from a male patient younger than 18 who had a stem cell transplant for acute myeloid leukemia, so the T cells may come from the graft donor. The DNA for the CDR3 is TGCAGCGTACGGGCGGGGGGCACAGATACGCAGTATTTT. Protein product: CSVRAGGTDTQYF.